The 20 T cell receptor beta chains reported below all come from one sample, sequenced in a study of blood T cell repertoires in COVID-19. Profiling relied on immunoSEQ multiplex PCR, and the TCRdb table lists in-frame clones only, not all of them. The sample has 55,000 to 85,000 clones, 90% seen once. The sample was peripheral blood. These receptors came from a woman aged 18 to 35 with acute or convalescent COVID-19.

The chain has TRBV7-8 and TRBJ1-6; the match to TRBD1 covers 9 bases. CDR1 SGHVS and CDR2 FQNEAQ come from the germline V gene. The trim removed 5 bases at V and 4 bases at J, leaving 6 bases unmatched. The CDR3 extends over 16 amino acids. CDR3 in DNA: TGTGCCAGCAGCACGCAGGGGACAGGGTATAATTCACCCCTCCACTTT. Amino acid sequence: CASSTQGTGYNSPLHF.

The chain employs TRBV30 and TRBJ1-5; D may be TRBD1 (5 bases). V dropped 4 bases and J dropped 6 bases, with 22 bases sitting between them. Germline V lookup: CDR1 GTSNPN, CDR2 SVGIG (reference sequence). The CDR3 sequence is 16 residues long. In DNA form, the CDR3 reads TGTGCCTGGAATCGAGGCGTCGGGCAGGGAGGTCAGCCCCAGCATTTT. Translated: CAWNRGVGQGGQPQHF. Supplemented by reference TRBV30 and TRBJ1-5, the full variable domain reads SQTIHQWPATLVQPVGSPLSLECTVEGTSNPNLYWYRQAAGRGLQLLFYSVGIGQISSEVPQNLSASRPQDRQFILSSKKLLLSDSGFYLCAWNRGVGQGGQPQHFGDGTRLSIL.

V and J are TRBV6-2 or TRBV6-3 and TRBJ1-1; unclear D gene. Deletions cut 5 bases from V and 5 bases from J, with 18 bases between. The V gene's germline CDR1 is MNHEY and CDR2 SVGEGT. This CDR3 is 15 amino acids long. The CDR3 sequence is CASSQGRVRSTEAFF. CDR3 DNA sequence: TGTGCCAGCAGTCAAGGGAGGGTGCGGAGTACTGAAGCTTTCTTT.

The rearrangement links TRBV7-9 to TRBJ1-1; D is unclear. Germline V gives CDR1 SEHNR, CDR2 FQNEAQ (reference sequence). This CDR3 region has 14 residues. V lost 1 base, J lost 1 base, and 7 bases lay in between. The CDR3 sequence: CASSLVNSNTEAFF. CDR3 sequence (DNA): TGTGCCAGCAGCTTAGTTAACTCGAACACTGAAGCTTTCTTT.

The chain recombines TRBV7-9 with TRBJ2-1; unclear D gene. Trimming pared 2 bases from V and 7 bases from J, leaving 6 bases between. Per germline, CDR1 SEHNR and CDR2 FQNEAQ (reference sequence). This CDR3 contains 12 residues. Here the CDR3 DNA reads TGTGCCAGCAGCTTAAGCTGGAATGAGCAGTTCTTC. Amino acid sequence: CASSLSWNEQFF.

Only one count was recorded for this clone. The rearrangement uses TRBV11-2 and TRBJ1-3; D possibly corresponds to TRBD1 (5 bases). The ends were cut back, 5 bases at V and 2 bases at J, with 13 bases in the middle. The CDR3 loop spans 15 amino acids. CDR1 and CDR2 (germline): SGHAT, FQNNGV. CDR3 sequence: CASSRGGGPGNTIYF. DNA of the CDR3: TGTGCCAGCAGCCGCGGGGGAGGGCCTGGAAACACCATATATTTT.

A single count supports this clone. The chain uses TRBV5-1 and TRBJ2-5; D is perhaps TRBD1 (5 bases). In germline, CDR1 is SGHRS, CDR2 YFSETQ. V was shortened by 0 bases and J by 5 bases, with 5 bases between the two germline ends. The CDR3 spans 12 residues. This chain's CDR3 is CASSLDRETQYF. The CDR3 bases are TGCGCCAGCAGCTTGGACAGGGAGACCCAGTACTTC.

V is TRBV29-1 and J is TRBJ1-1, with D possibly matching TRBD1 (6 bases). The germline V gene encodes CDR1 SQVTM and CDR2 ANQGSEA. The CDR3 spans 12 residues. Trimming stripped 7 bases from V and 3 bases from J, with 12 bases between. The CDR3 region has the DNA TGCAGCGCACAGGGTGCTGACACTGAAGCTTTCTTT. Residues: CSAQGADTEAFF.

The sample holds one count of this clone. The genes are TRBV2 and TRBJ1-3; the D gene is possibly TRBD1 (6 bases). The CDR3 totals 13 residues. From germline, CDR1 is SNHLY and CDR2 FYNNEI. Trimming took 9 bases from V and 2 from J, leaving 11 bases between them. CDR3 sequence (DNA): TGTGCCAGGGGTCAGGGGACTGGAAACACCATATATTTT. Translating it yields CARGQGTGNTIYF.

This rearrangement joins TRBV7-9 to TRBJ2-3; TRBD1 agrees at 7 bases. V was clipped by 7 bases and J by 0 bases; unmatched bases: 13. In germline, CDR1 is SEHNR, CDR2 FQNEAQ (reference sequence). CDR3 length: 17 amino acids. Here the CDR3 DNA reads TGTGCCAGCATCCAACAGGGGCTACTGGCTAGCACAGATACGCAGTATTTT. It encodes CASIQQGLLASTDTQYF.

This clone appeared a single time. The V call is TRBV19, the J call TRBJ1-6; D is ambiguous. This CDR3 has 13 amino acids. V was clipped by 6 bases and J by 9 bases, with 12 bases between them. CDR1 and CDR2 (germline): LNHDA, SQIVND (reference sequence). The CDR3 here is CASSNGGSSPLHF. The CDR3, as DNA: TGTGCCAGTAGCAACGGAGGGTCTTCACCCCTCCACTTT.

The chain links TRBV18 to TRBJ2-6; no firm D call. V dropped 0 bases and J dropped 2 bases, with 5 bases sitting between them. Germline V lookup: CDR1 KGHSH, CDR2 LQKENI. The CDR3 totals 15 residues. CDR3 residues: CASSPPRAGANVLTF. In DNA, the CDR3 is TGTGCCAGCTCACCACCACGGGCTGGGGCCAACGTCCTGACTTTC.

The chain joins TRBV7-9 to TRBJ2-7, with TRBD1 matching over 7 bases. There are 14 residues in the CDR3. The V and J ends lost 5 bases and 2 bases, in that order; junction bases with no gene match: 6. Germline CDR1 is SEHNR and CDR2 is FQNEAQ (reference sequence). CDR3 bases: TGTGCCAGCAGCCCCGGGACAGACCCCTACGAGCAGTACTTC. It specifies CASSPGTDPYEQYF.

The chain recombines TRBV6-5 with TRBJ2-2; no clear D. The CDR3 length is 13 residues. Trimming took 2 bases from V and 4 from J, leaving 5 bases between them. Looked up from germline, CDR1 is MNHEY and CDR2 is SVGAGI. This CDR3 is CASSYHTTGELFF. DNA of the CDR3: TGTGCCAGCAGTTACCACACCACCGGGGAGCTGTTTTTT.

V and J are TRBV28 and TRBJ2-1, with TRBD1 as a possible D gene (5 bases). CDR3 length: 15 amino acids. The germline V gene encodes CDR1 MDHEN and CDR2 SYDVKM. V shed 6 bases and J shed 4 bases, with 16 bases lying between them. The CDR3 here is CASSQNPRAYNEQFF. The CDR3 DNA follows: TGTGCCAGCAGCCAAAACCCCAGGGCTTACAATGAGCAGTTCTTC.

The rearrangement links TRBV10-2 to TRBJ2-7, with 10 nucleotides matching TRBD1. Trimming cost V 10 bases and J 2 bases; bases outside gene matches: 5. CDR3 length: 13 residues. From germline, CDR1 is WSHSY and CDR2 SAAADI. The CDR3: CATRGQGTYEQYF. CDR3 DNA: TGCGCCACCAGGGGACAGGGGACCTACGAGCAGTACTTC.

The CDR3 region is CSVASIAGGVGGELFF. CDR3 nucleotide sequence: TGCAGCGTCGCATCTATCGCAGGGGGCGTAGGCGGGGAGCTGTTTTTT. The V call is TRBV29-1, the J call TRBJ2-2, with 8 bases matching TRBD1. CDR1 is SQVTM, CDR2 ANQGSEA, per germline. J lost 7 bases, V lost 6 bases, and 16 bases had no gene match. The CDR3 is made up of 16 amino acids.

The chain couples TRBV6-5 to TRBJ2-7; D remains unclear. Germline V gene lookup returns CDR1 MNHEY and CDR2 SVGAGI. Trimming took 7 bases from V and 0 from J, leaving 4 bases between them. This CDR3 contains 11 residues. CDR3 sequence (DNA): TGTGCCAGCACCCTCTCCTACGAGCAGTACTTC. Its translation is CASTLSYEQYF.

The chain uses TRBV28 and TRBJ2-3; no reliable D call. The V and J ends lost 5 bases and 7 bases respectively, with 7 bases between them. The germline gives CDR1 MDHEN, CDR2 SYDVKM. This CDR3 spans 11 amino acids. CDR3 nucleotides: TGTGCCAGCAGTGAGACACATACGCAGTATTTT. Translated: CASSETHTQYF.

The chain links TRBV19 to TRBJ2-7; 14 bases line up with TRBD2. CDR3 size: 15 residues. Unmatched junction bases numbered 4, after V lost 3 bases and J lost 6 bases. CDR1 is LNHDA and CDR2 is SQIVND in the germline V gene (reference sequence). CDR3 nucleotides: TGTGCCAGTAGTATGGGACTAGCGGGAGCTTCCGAGCAGTACTTC. Protein: CASSMGLAGASEQYF. Drawing the rest from reference TRBV19 and TRBJ2-7, the complete variable domain is DGGITQSPKYLFRKEGQNVTLSCEQNLNHDAMYWYRQDPGQGLRLIYYSQIVNDFQKGDIAEGYSVSREKKESFPLTVTSAQKNPTAFYLCASSMGLAGASEQYFGPGTRLTVT.